This section outlines one T cell receptor (beta chain) sequence together with its context. Its cognate antigen is unknown. The cohort excluded patients with autoimmune disease history or systemic immunosuppression. Germline CDR1 and CDR2: SGHVS and FQNEAQ. This CDR3 spans 17 amino acids. Trimming removed 1 base from V and 2 bases from J; junction bases left unmatched: 6. Sequencing used immunoSEQ multiplex PCR; TCRdb keeps in-frame clones, though not all of them. The repertoire has 60,000 or so clones, 70% to 90% of them found once; the top ten carry less than 5.5%. The entry originates in a study of OX40 agonist ivuxolimab in advanced cancers. About the research overall: The dose of intravenous ivuxolimab that patients received every 2 weeks ranged from 0.01 to 10 mg/kg. Patients receiving dose escalation had hepatocellular carcinoma, melanoma, renal cell or head and neck cancer.

Study findings and constraints: CD4+ and CD8+ blood T cells expanded clonally by week 6 at 0.1 to 3.0 mg/kg.

The J gene is TRBJ2-3, the V gene TRBV7-8; 10 bases match TRBD2. The receptor was isolated from an adult with an advanced solid tumor such as melanoma, head and neck, liver or kidney cancer. This material consisted of CD4+ or CD8+ T cells sorted from blood, taken in a trial of the OX40 agonist ivuxolimab. DNA for the CDR3: TGTGCCAGCAGCTTAGGATCTACTAGCGGGAACACAGATACGCAGTATTTT. This codes for CASSLGSTSGNTDTQYF.